This entry lists 30 T cell receptor beta chains sequenced from one sample in a study of STAT5B mutations in CD4+ large granular lymphocyte leukemia (dated by TCRdb to the early 2020s). The library was produced with the immunoSEQ multiplex PCR assay. Imported from immuneACCESS, the table was reduced by TCRdb to in-frame sequences with V and J called. These copies leave out some clones; in studies compared against another copy, an unresolved V gene accounts for under half, and the cause of the remainder is not known. The sample profile shows 30,000 to 40,000 clones; 65% to 90% of them were found once. The ten largest clones add up to roughly 1.2% of the sample. The sample consisted of CD4+ T cells from blood buffy coats. These receptors all stem from a human donor in good health.

The rearrangement joins TRBV19 to TRBJ1-1; TRBD1 agrees at 8 bases. The CDR3 sequence is 15 residues long. Germline CDR1 is LNHDA and CDR2 is SQIVND (reference sequence). With 3 bases clipped from V and 4 bases from J, the junction kept 7 bases outside the gene matches. The DNA of the CDR3 is TGTGCCAGTAGTATTGGTGGACAGGGATCCACTGAAGCTTTCTTT. Residues: CASSIGGQGSTEAFF.

V usage is TRBV2 and J usage is TRBJ1-2; D gene unclear. CDR1 is SNHLY and CDR2 is FYNNEI in the germline V gene. The CDR3 sequence is 13 residues long. Trimming took off 7 bases at V and 0 bases at J, with 9 bases between the two ends. CDR3 nucleotides: TGTGCCAGCACCTTCCAACCTAACTATGGCTACACCTTC. Residues: CASTFQPNYGYTF.

The chain combines TRBV30 with TRBJ2-5, with D uncertain. Germline CDR1 and CDR2: GTSNPN and SVGIG (reference sequence). CDR3 size: 13 residues. V lost 5 bases and J 1 base, leaving 11 bases between the germline ends. CDR3 amino acids: CAWALAGQETQYF. DNA for the CDR3: TGTGCCTGGGCCTTGGCAGGCCAAGAGACCCAGTACTTC.

The genes are TRBV28 and TRBJ1-2, with 8 bases matching TRBD1. V was pared by 2 bases and J by 8 bases, with 7 bases of the junction left unmatched. This CDR3 comprises 14 residues. CDR1 is MDHEN and CDR2 is SYDVKM in the germline V gene. Written as DNA, the CDR3 is TGTGCCAGCAGTTTAGCGGACAGGGCGGGAGGCTACACCTTC. This gives the protein CASSLADRAGGYTF.

This clone was counted between two and nine times. The chain recombines TRBV5-1 with TRBJ1-5; D call uncertain. Germline-derived CDR1 and CDR2 are SGHRS and YFSETQ. V was cut by 4 bases and J by 6 bases, with 14 bases left in between. This CDR3 is 14 amino acids long. Written as DNA, the CDR3 is TGCGCCAGCAGCCCGGCGGGGTATGGTCAGCCCCAGCATTTT. Protein sequence: CASSPAGYGQPQHF.

This clone has more than one count but fewer than ten. The V and J genes are TRBV28 and TRBJ2-3, with TRBD2 identical over 8 bases. Germline trimming cut 3 bases from V and 5 bases from J; bases unmatched to any gene: 16. This CDR3 has 18 amino acids. Germline CDR1 MDHEN, CDR2 SYDVKM. The CDR3 is CASSFGIRSGRLGDTQYF. The CDR3 region has the DNA TGTGCCAGCAGTTTCGGTATTCGGAGCGGGAGACTTGGAGATACGCAGTATTTT.

CDR3 region: CASSPDRGLGGANVLTF. CDR3 sequence (DNA): TGTGCCAGCAGTCCGGACAGGGGGCTAGGTGGGGCCAACGTCCTGACTTTC. The chain uses TRBV27 and TRBJ2-6; 11 bases fit TRBD1. The CDR3 has 17 amino acids. The V and J ends lost 5 bases and 3 bases, in that order; junction bases with no gene match: 6. The germline V gene has CDR1 MNHEY and CDR2 SMNVEV (reference sequence).

This chain joins TRBV6-5 and TRBJ2-3; D unresolved. V shed 2 bases and J shed 2 bases, with 8 bases lying between them. The germline V gene has CDR1 MNHEY and CDR2 SVGAGI. The CDR3 has 14 amino acids. The CDR3 spells CASSYESNTDTQYF. The CDR3 nucleotides read TGTGCCAGCAGTTACGAGTCGAACACAGATACGCAGTATTTT.

This chain links TRBV6-5 with TRBJ2-7; D may be TRBD2 (6 bases). CDR1 and CDR2 from the germline V gene are MNHEY and SVGAGI. The CDR3 totals 15 residues. V gave up 6 bases and J gave up 0 bases, with 15 bases separating them. The CDR3 region is CASSTGLPSSYEQYF. Written as DNA, the CDR3 is TGTGCCAGCAGCACGGGACTTCCGAGCTCCTACGAGCAGTACTTC.

This sequence joins TRBV5-1 and TRBJ1-1; D remains ambiguous. CDR3 length equals 15 residues. The V gene's germline CDR1 is SGHRS and CDR2 YFSETQ. V lost 2 bases and J lost 3, with 14 bases in between. The DNA of the CDR3 is TGCGCCAGCAGCTTTCAAGGCGGTTTGGACACTGAAGCTTTCTTT. The encoded protein is CASSFQGGLDTEAFF.

CDR3 in amino acids: CAWSFQGMGQPQHF. The DNA of the CDR3 is TGTGCCTGGAGTTTTCAGGGGATGGGCCAGCCCCAGCATTTT. The chain employs TRBV30 and TRBJ1-5, with D possibly matching TRBD1 (6 bases). CDR1 and CDR2 from the germline V gene are GTSNPN and SVGIG (reference sequence). CDR3 length: 14 residues. Trimming removed 2 bases from V and 7 bases from J, with 15 bases in between.

This clone was seen only once. The chain carries TRBV11-3 and TRBJ1-1; D is ambiguous. Germline CDR1 and CDR2: SGHNT and YENEEA. This CDR3 comprises 13 residues. Trimming pared 5 bases from V and 5 bases from J, leaving 12 bases between. For the CDR3, the DNA is TGTGCCAGCAGCCAGGCAGGTAGTACTGAAGCTTTCTTT. Its protein product is CASSQAGSTEAFF.

The chain combines TRBV6-1 with TRBJ1-5; 11 bases fit TRBD1. Germline trimming cut 5 bases from V and 3 bases from J; bases unmatched to any gene: 3. This CDR3 has 15 amino acids. Germline V gene sequence: CDR1 MNHNS, CDR2 SASEGT. CDR3 sequence reads: CASSWTGGFNQPQHF. Written as DNA, the CDR3 is TGTGCCAGCAGTTGGACAGGGGGCTTCAATCAGCCCCAGCATTTT.

The chain recombines TRBV9 with TRBJ1-6, with no clear D. Germline-derived CDR1 and CDR2 are SGDLS and YYNGEE. The CDR3 totals 14 residues. The V end was cut by 0 bases, the J end by 9 bases, with 10 bases between. The CDR3 loop is CASSVAAPLSPLHF. As DNA, the CDR3 is TGTGCCAGCAGCGTAGCCGCGCCGCTTTCACCCCTCCACTTT.

The chain carries TRBV4-1 and TRBJ2-5; D perhaps matches TRBD2 (5 bases). CDR1 MGHRA and CDR2 YSYEKL come from the germline V gene. This CDR3 has 16 amino acids. V shed 1 base and J shed 4 bases, with 16 bases lying between them. CDR3 loop: CASSQGPEGLGETQYF. The CDR3 nucleotides are TGCGCCAGCAGCCAAGGCCCCGAGGGCTTGGGAGAGACCCAGTACTTC.

The chain links TRBV7-9 to TRBJ1-3, with D unclear. With 7 bases removed from V and 0 bases from J, the gap between germline ends came to 13 bases. CDR3 size: 15 residues. Germline CDR1 and CDR2: SEHNR and FQNEAQ (reference sequence). CDR3: CASNQAWNSGNTIYF. CDR3 nucleotides: TGTGCCAGCAACCAGGCATGGAACTCTGGAAACACCATATATTTT. The full variable domain, in which reference TRBV7-9 and TRBJ1-3 provide the parts outside the CDR3, is DTGVSQNPRHKITKRGQNVTFRCDPISEHNRLYWYRQTLGQGPEFLTYFQNEAQLEKSRLLSDRFSAERPKGSFSTLEIQRTEQGDSAMYLCASNQAWNSGNTIYFGEGSWLTVV.

This clone has more than one count but fewer than ten. The V call is TRBV6-1, the J call TRBJ1-1; 7 positions agree with TRBD1. Germline V gives CDR1 MNHNS, CDR2 SASEGT. The CDR3 extends over 12 amino acids. CDR3 region: CRDRVPNTEAFF. CDR3 coding DNA: TGTCGAGACAGGGTTCCGAACACTGAAGCTTTCTTT.

The J gene is TRBJ1-5, the V gene TRBV7-6; D not certain. The germline V gene has CDR1 SGHVS and CDR2 FNYEAQ. This CDR3 region has 13 residues. V shed 0 bases and J shed 9 bases, with 9 bases lying between them. CDR3 bases: TGTGCCAGCAGCTTAGCGAGTATTCTGCCCCAGCATTTT. As protein: CASSLASILPQHF.

This clone turned up a few times. This chain links TRBV29-1 with TRBJ2-5; D is unclear. There are 13 residues in the CDR3. V was clipped by 1 base and J by 2 bases, with 8 bases between them. Germline-derived CDR1 and CDR2 are SQVTM and ANQGSEA. The CDR3 DNA sequence: TGCAGCGTTGAAGGTAATTTTCAAGAGACCCAGTACTTC. Its protein product is CSVEGNFQETQYF.

The chain joins TRBV2 to TRBJ2-7; possible D gene TRBD1, 6 bases. With 6 bases removed from V and 4 bases from J, the gap between germline ends came to 19 bases. Germline assignment: CDR1 SNHLY and CDR2 FYNNEI. The CDR3 has 15 amino acids. CDR3 sequence (DNA): TGTGCCAGCAGGAAACTGGACAGCCGAGTTTACGAGCAGTACTTC. Translated, it gives CASRKLDSRVYEQYF.

The chain uses TRBV6-1 and TRBJ1-6; a possible D gene is TRBD1 (6 bases). The CDR3 is 17 residues long. With 4 bases removed from V and 0 bases from J, the gap between germline ends came to 13 bases. In germline, CDR1 is MNHNS, CDR2 SASEGT. Here the CDR3 reads CASSVGGQNSYNSPLHF. For the CDR3, the DNA is TGTGCCAGCAGTGTTGGCGGACAGAACTCCTATAATTCACCCCTCCACTTT.

The V gene is TRBV5-1, the J gene TRBJ2-1; 7 bases fit TRBD2. The germline gives CDR1 SGHRS, CDR2 YFSETQ. The ends lost 5 bases at V and 2 bases at J; junction bases unmatched: 10. The CDR3 runs 16 residues. The CDR3 bases are TGCGCCAGCAGTAAGGCTAGCGGCCTTACCTACAATGAGCAGTTCTTC. Translating it yields CASSKASGLTYNEQFF.

The count of this clone is one. The CDR3 loop reads CASSFQTGSDEQYF. The CDR3 DNA follows: TGTGCCAGCAGCTTTCAAACAGGGTCGGACGAGCAGTACTTC. J is TRBJ2-7 and V is TRBV7-9; TRBD1 might be the D (6 bases). Germline V CDR1 and CDR2: SEHNR, FQNEAQ (reference sequence). V was shortened by 3 bases and J by 5 bases, with 14 bases between the two germline ends. The CDR3 is 14 amino acids. Full variable domain (remainder filled in from reference TRBV7-9 and TRBJ2-7): DTGVSQNPRHKITKRGQNVTFRCDPISEHNRLYWYRQTLGQGPEFLTYFQNEAQLEKSRLLSDRFSAERPKGSFSTLEIQRTEQGDSAMYLCASSFQTGSDEQYFGPGTRLTVT.

The V gene is TRBV5-5, the J gene TRBJ1-1, with TRBD1 identical over 7 bases. Trimming removed 2 bases from V and 5 bases from J; junction bases left unmatched: 12. Germline V lookup: CDR1 SGHKS, CDR2 YYEKEE (reference sequence). This CDR3 comprises 16 residues. The CDR3 region is CASSFLGGNAVTEAFF. DNA for the CDR3: TGTGCCAGCAGCTTTTTAGGGGGCAACGCGGTTACTGAAGCTTTCTTT.

The chain carries TRBV30 and TRBJ1-2; D remains unclear. V lost 0 bases, J lost 4 bases, and 3 bases lay in between. The CDR3 runs 11 residues. Germline loops: CDR1 GTSNPN, CDR2 SVGIG (reference sequence). The CDR3 loop reads CAWSVPYGYTF. As DNA, the CDR3 is TGTGCCTGGAGTGTCCCCTATGGCTACACCTTC.

The chain joins TRBV7-3 to TRBJ2-2; D gene uncertain. Germline loops: CDR1 SGHTA, CDR2 FQGTGA. This CDR3 is built from 14 residues. Deletions cut 2 bases from V and 0 bases from J, with 4 bases between. CDR3 in DNA: TGTGCCAGCAGCTTAGTTGCGAACACCGGGGAGCTGTTTTTT. Translated, it gives CASSLVANTGELFF.

J is TRBJ1-2 and V is TRBV6-4; 8 bases are shared with TRBD1. V shed 3 bases and J 7 bases; nucleotides not matched to a gene: 7. The germline V gene encodes CDR1 MRHNA and CDR2 SNTAGT. CDR3 size: 14 residues. CDR3 sequence reads: CASSEARGRGGYTF. The CDR3 DNA follows: TGTGCCAGCAGTGAGGCCAGGGGGCGCGGTGGCTACACCTTC.

V is TRBV6-5 and J is TRBJ1-2; possible D gene TRBD1, 5 bases. V lost 2 bases, J lost 4 bases, and 14 bases lay in between. The CDR3 loop spans 15 amino acids. The germline V gene encodes CDR1 MNHEY and CDR2 SVGAGI. Here the CDR3 DNA reads TGTGCCAGCAGTTACGGTATGGGACGGGCCTATGGCTACACCTTC. This gives the protein CASSYGMGRAYGYTF.

In this sample, this clone turned up once. The chain links TRBV5-1 to TRBJ1-4; D is unresolved. Germline V gives CDR1 SGHRS, CDR2 YFSETQ. V was pared by 5 bases and J by 0 bases, with 14 bases between. This CDR3 is 16 amino acids long. The CDR3 spells CASSQPDGATNEKLFF. CDR3 in DNA: TGCGCCAGCAGTCAACCGGACGGGGCAACTAATGAAAAACTGTTTTTT.

This clone was seen once. This sequence joins TRBV7-2 and TRBJ2-1, with 8 bases identical to TRBD1. This CDR3 comprises 16 residues. Germline CDR1 reads SGHTA; CDR2 reads FQGNSA. Trimming cost V 5 bases and J 6 bases; bases outside gene matches: 12. CDR3 protein: CASSAKIRTGSNEQFF. CDR3 in DNA: TGTGCCAGCAGCGCGAAGATAAGGACAGGGAGCAATGAGCAGTTCTTC.